In its sample, the clone carrying this T cell receptor beta chain was seen a few times. The target antigen is unknown. Some clones are missing from TCRdb's copy, which holds only in-frame ones; the method was immunoSEQ multiplex PCR. The data hold about 58,000 clones, with about 83% observed a single time. The data were obtained in a study of vaccination effects on CD4 cells after COVID-19. General observations from the study: Nearly all vaccine-induced clones in healthy recipients recognized only SARS-CoV-2.

V lost 8 bases and J 2 bases, leaving 19 bases between the germline ends. The CDR3 is made up of 14 amino acids. CDR1 SQVTM and CDR2 ANQGSEA come from the germline V gene. Isolation of CD4+ T cells took place after about nine days of culture. The chain is built from TRBV29-1 and TRBJ2-7; possible D gene TRBD1, 5 bases. The receptor was isolated from a human donor who received a COVID-19 vaccine. Sequencing was performed on CD4+ T cells from PBMCs cultured without peptide, taken before COVID-19 vaccination. CDR3 DNA: TGCAGCCGTAGGACAACCCAGTACGCCTACGAGCAGTACGTC. It is translated as CSRRTTQYAYEQYV.